A single sample gave rise to the 18 T cell receptor beta chains below, sequenced in a study of control samples from healthy donors and cancer patients. Method: immunoSEQ multiplex PCR; TCRdb's copy keeps in-frame clones and lacks some. The table has around 50,000 clones, approximately 89% seen once. Sequencing input: PBMCs. These TCRs come from a man aged 35 to 55 with colorectal cancer.

V gene TRBV27 combines with J gene TRBJ2-3; 13 bases map to TRBD2. The ends lost 4 bases at V and 2 bases at J; junction bases unmatched: 6. The CDR3 is 17 amino acids. CDR1 and CDR2 from the germline V gene are MNHEY and SMNVEV (reference sequence). CDR3 bases: TGTGCCAGCAGTTCAAGGACTAGCGGGAGAATCACAGATACGCAGTATTTT. This encodes CASSSRTSGRITDTQYF.

The chain employs TRBV15 and TRBJ2-3, with 10 bases that match TRBD2. Losses at the gene ends were 1 base for V and 5 bases for J; bases not matched to a gene: 12. The CDR3 contains 18 residues. The V gene's germline CDR1 is LNHNV and CDR2 YYDKDF (reference sequence). The CDR3 sequence is CATSRAALSGRKRDTQYF. The CDR3 coding sequence is TGTGCCACCAGCAGAGCCGCCCTTAGCGGGAGGAAGAGAGATACGCAGTATTTT.

The chain carries TRBV27 and TRBJ1-6; TRBD1 agrees at 8 bases. Germline V lookup: CDR1 MNHEY, CDR2 SMNVEV (reference sequence). The ends lost 3 bases at V and 1 base at J; junction bases unmatched: 8. The CDR3 has 18 amino acids. CDR3 in DNA: TGTGCCAGCAGTTTCAGGGCAGGGGGCGCGTCCTATAATTCACCCCTCCACTTT. The encoded protein is CASSFRAGGASYNSPLHF.

The V and J genes are TRBV4-3 and TRBJ2-1, with TRBD1 as a possible D gene (5 bases). Germline V gives CDR1 LGHNA, CDR2 YSLEER. V was shortened by 0 bases and J by 0 bases, with 9 bases between the two germline ends. The CDR3 consists of 16 residues. The CDR3: CASSQDRQSSYNEQFF. DNA of the CDR3: TGCGCCAGCAGCCAAGATCGACAGAGCTCCTACAATGAGCAGTTCTTC.

The chain combines TRBV25-1 with TRBJ2-1, with 7 bases aligning to TRBD2. J lost 8 bases, V lost 4 bases, and 2 bases had no gene match. The CDR3 totals 12 residues. Germline loops: CDR1 MGHDK, CDR2 SYGVNS. The CDR3 DNA reads as TGTGCCAGCAGTGCAACTAGCGATGAGCAGTTCTTC. It specifies CASSATSDEQFF.

This chain links TRBV5-1 with TRBJ2-4; 7 nucleotides line up with TRBD1. The CDR3 loop spans 15 amino acids. V dropped 4 bases and J dropped 4; count of bases not matched to a gene: 8. In germline, CDR1 is SGHRS, CDR2 YFSETQ. The CDR3 bases are TGCGCCAGCAGCCGCCCGGGACAGACAAAAAACATTCAGTACTTC. Its translation: CASSRPGQTKNIQYF.

This chain joins TRBV18 and TRBJ2-7, with a possible D match to TRBD1 (6 bases). Germline-derived CDR1 and CDR2 are KGHSH and LQKENI. The V gene lost 0 bases and the J gene lost 6 bases, with 15 bases spanning the gap. This CDR3 has 15 amino acids. CDR3 DNA sequence: TGTGCCAGCTCACCACCGGCAGGGGATCTCTCCGAGCAGTACTTC. It yields the protein CASSPPAGDLSEQYF.

This clone appeared a few times. The chain couples TRBV4-1 to TRBJ1-4; D unclear. The CDR3 totals 12 residues. V was cut by 1 base and J by 12 bases, with 9 bases left in between. Germline CDR1 is MGHRA and CDR2 is YSYEKL. CDR3 coding DNA: TGCGCCAGCAGCCAAGGGGCACCAGAACTGTTTTTT. As protein: CASSQGAPELFF.

The V call is TRBV3-1 (or the pseudogene TRBV3-2), the J call TRBJ1-4; D unresolved. From germline, CDR1 is LGHDT and CDR2 YNNKEL (reference sequence). The CDR3 is 15 residues long. Between the trimmed V and J ends, which lost 4 bases and 8 bases, there was a span of 17 bases. In nucleotides, the CDR3 is TGTGCCAGCAGCCGCTCCCCTGGGCTGCAAGAAAAACTGTTTTTT. Protein product: CASSRSPGLQEKLFF.

This clone showed up just once. This chain links TRBV7-2 with TRBJ2-5; TRBD2 aligns across 11 bases. J lost 2 bases, V lost 5 bases, and 7 bases had no gene match. The CDR3 has 16 residues. The germline CDR1 and CDR2 sequences are SGHTA and FQGNSA. The CDR3 region is CASSPPGLAVQETQYF. The CDR3 nucleotides read TGTGCCAGCAGCCCCCCGGGACTAGCGGTACAAGAGACCCAGTACTTC.

The chain joins TRBV20-1 to TRBJ2-3; D gene unclear. The V end lost 5 bases, the J end lost 6 bases, and 9 bases lay between the germline ends. Germline V lookup: CDR1 DFQATT, CDR2 SNEGSKA (reference sequence). CDR3 length: 11 amino acids. CDR3 sequence: CSASQWDTQYF. The CDR3 coding sequence is TGCAGTGCTTCGCAATGGGATACGCAGTATTTT.

V is TRBV2 and J is TRBJ2-7; D perhaps matches TRBD1 (5 bases). Germline V gene lookup returns CDR1 SNHLY and CDR2 FYNNEI. The CDR3 is 15 amino acids. The V and J ends lost 7 bases and 3 bases respectively, with 19 bases between them. The CDR3 sequence is CASNKGVARGYEQYF. The CDR3 DNA sequence: TGTGCCAGCAATAAAGGGGTTGCTCGAGGCTACGAGCAGTACTTC.

V usage is TRBV5-1 and J usage is TRBJ2-1; 8 bases agree with TRBD2. From germline, CDR1 is SGHRS and CDR2 YFSETQ. The V segment lost 0 bases and the J segment 4 bases; nucleotides outside the gene matches: 6. This CDR3 has 16 residues. This CDR3 reads CASSLGFGRAYNEQFF. The CDR3 DNA is TGCGCCAGCAGCTTGGGGTTCGGGAGGGCTTACAATGAGCAGTTCTTC.

The CDR3 DNA follows: TGTGCCAGCTCACCGCAACGGGGGGCAGAGACCCAGTACTTC. This translates into CASSPQRGAETQYF. The chain is built from TRBV18 and TRBJ2-5; possibly TRBD2 for D (7 bases). Germline CDR1 and CDR2: KGHSH and LQKENI. V dropped 3 bases and J dropped 4 bases, with 12 bases sitting between them. This CDR3 region has 14 residues.

The chain has TRBV6-7 and TRBJ2-4; 16 bases are a match to TRBD2. TRBV6-7 falls under the ORF class, with uncertain function. V lost 0 bases and J lost 0; bases outside the gene matches: 17. The CDR3 runs 24 residues. The CDR3 DNA sequence: TGTGCCAGCAGTTACTCGAAGGGACTAGCGGGAGGGCCCATCGGGGTTTTAGCCAAAAACATTCAGTACTTC. It translates to CASSYSKGLAGGPIGVLAKNIQYF.

The J gene is TRBJ1-1, the V gene TRBV16; D gene ambiguous. V lost 3 bases, J lost 5 bases, and 13 bases lay in between. In germline, CDR1 is KGHSY, CDR2 FQNENV. The CDR3 has 14 residues. The CDR3 coding sequence is TGTGCCAGCAGCCACGACACGGGTAGTACTGAAGCTTTCTTT. It codes for CASSHDTGSTEAFF.

The chain combines TRBV5-1 with TRBJ2-3; D is possibly TRBD2 (6 bases). This CDR3 contains 16 residues. V was clipped by 4 bases and J by 0 bases, with 15 bases between them. Germline-derived CDR1 and CDR2 are SGHRS and YFSETQ. CDR3 residues: CASSPLGLDSTDTQYF. The CDR3 DNA reads as TGCGCCAGCAGCCCCTTGGGACTCGATAGCACAGATACGCAGTATTTT.

The gene calls are TRBV19 and TRBJ1-5; D is unclear. V was shortened by 3 bases and J by 4 bases, with 10 bases between the two germline ends. Germline V CDR1 and CDR2: LNHDA, SQIVND (reference sequence). The CDR3 consists of 14 residues. The CDR3 sequence is CASSIKQKNQPQHF. Written as DNA, the CDR3 is TGTGCCAGTAGTATTAAACAGAAGAATCAGCCCCAGCATTTT.